One TCR beta chain is described in this entry. The data were obtained in a study of blood T cell repertoires in COVID-19. Study context: Italy, Spain and the United States were the sources of the convalescent and acute COVID-19 samples.

Repertoires were generated with immunoSEQ multiplex PCR, while TCRdb's copy carries only in-frame clones and drops some. The sample includes over 150,000 clones, roughly 89% of them seen just once. This CDR3 region has 14 residues. Germline CDR1 MNHEY, CDR2 SVGAGI. V was clipped by 5 bases and J by 12 bases, with 20 bases between them. The genes are TRBV6-5 and TRBJ1-5; D may be TRBD1 (5 bases). The receptor was isolated from a woman aged 55-75 years who had recovered from COVID-19. Sequenced material: peripheral blood. The CDR3 loop reads CASSPRGREGVQHF. The CDR3 DNA reads as TGTGCCAGCAGTCCCCGAGGAAGGGAAGGGGTCCAGCATTTT.